Shown below are 32 T cell receptor beta chains from a single sample sequenced in a study of beta chain features in type 1 diabetes. cDNA synthesis used the whole RNA isolate, giving expressed TCRB sequences. Data came from immunoSEQ multiplex PCR; TCRdb stores just in-frame clones and leaves some out. The table records more than 350,000 clones, 9.5% to 12% of them present only once. The specimen was naive CD4+ T cells from blood. The receptors stem from a woman between 18 and 29 years old in good health.

There are a few counts of this clone. The chain joins TRBV7-2 to TRBJ1-6; a possible D gene is TRBD1 (6 bases). V was pared by 7 bases and J by 9 bases, with 19 bases between. Germline CDR1 is SGHTA and CDR2 is FQGNSA. CDR3 length: 15 amino acids. CDR3 DNA: TGTGCCAGCACTACATGGGGGGCGCTGGGTTCACCCCTCCACTTT. Translating it yields CASTTWGALGSPLHF.

This chain uses TRBV9 with TRBJ2-3; tentatively, D is TRBD2 (7 bases). With 4 bases removed from V and 3 bases from J, the gap between germline ends came to 12 bases. The germline gives CDR1 SGDLS, CDR2 YYNGEE. The CDR3 totals 14 residues. The CDR3 DNA follows: TGTGCCAGCAGCCGAAGCGGGACAACAGATACGCAGTATTTT. This encodes CASSRSGTTDTQYF.

CDR3 in amino acids: CASSLAPYGPGTQYF. Written as DNA, the CDR3 is TGTGCCAGCAGTCTAGCGCCCTATGGGCCGGGGACCCAGTACTTC. The chain couples TRBV25-1 to TRBJ2-5; D possibly corresponds to TRBD2 (6 bases). Germline V gene lookup returns CDR1 MGHDK and CDR2 SYGVNS. Trimming shortened V by 5 bases and J by 7 bases, and 20 bases separated the two germline ends. This CDR3 region has 15 residues. Complete variable domain (other parts from reference TRBV25-1 and TRBJ2-5): EADIYQTPRYLVIGTGKKITLECSQTMGHDKMYWYQQDPGMELHLIHYSYGVNSTEKGDLSSESTVSRIRTEHFPLTLESARPSHTSQYLCASSLAPYGPGTQYFGPGTRLLVL.

The chain couples TRBV18 to TRBJ1-2; possibly TRBD1 for D (5 bases). The CDR3 runs to 16 residues. Trimming pared 1 base from V and 4 bases from J, leaving 16 bases between. Germline V lookup: CDR1 KGHSH, CDR2 LQKENI. The CDR3 loop reads CASSPRLTEAVYGYTF. The CDR3 DNA sequence: TGTGCCAGCTCACCACGTTTGACAGAGGCCGTCTATGGCTACACCTTC.

This clone was found a few times. The chain joins TRBV7-6 to TRBJ2-2; D unresolved. CDR3 length: 15 amino acids. The germline V gene has CDR1 SGHVS and CDR2 FNYEAQ. The germline V and J ends were trimmed by 1 base and 4 bases, with 10 bases remaining between them. This chain's CDR3 is CASSLVDMGTGELFF. The CDR3 DNA follows: TGTGCCAGCAGCTTAGTAGACATGGGCACCGGGGAGCTGTTTTTT.

This clone was seen only a few times. This chain joins TRBV7-9 and TRBJ2-1; TRBD1 agrees at 10 bases. Per germline, CDR1 SEHNR and CDR2 FQNEAQ (reference sequence). With V trimmed by 1 base and J by 6 bases, 0 bases remained unmatched. The CDR3 runs to 14 residues. The chain's CDR3 is CASSLGQGANEQFF. CDR3 coding DNA: TGTGCCAGCAGCTTAGGACAGGGGGCCAATGAGCAGTTCTTC.

The chain is built from TRBV25-1 and TRBJ1-2; D gene ambiguous. This CDR3 is 13 amino acids long. V shed 4 bases and J shed 2 bases, with 8 bases lying between them. Germline loops: CDR1 MGHDK, CDR2 SYGVNS. In DNA form, the CDR3 reads TGTGCCAGCAGTGGGCTGTTCAACTATGGCTACACCTTC. Encoded protein: CASSGLFNYGYTF.

This clone was recorded a few times. V usage is TRBV7-9 and J usage is TRBJ2-5; 7 positions agree with TRBD1. The CDR3 has 15 residues. J lost 5 bases, V lost 0 bases, and 6 bases had no gene match. Germline CDR1 SEHNR, CDR2 FQNEAQ (reference sequence). The CDR3 DNA follows: TGTGCCAGCAGCTTAGCGGGACAGCCTGGGGAGACCCAGTACTTC. Translated: CASSLAGQPGETQYF.

As regards this clone: Germline is not matched at one junction end, which may reflect a read error. The chain carries TRBV28 and TRBJ1-1, with a weak D call TRBD1 (6 bases). The CDR3 extends over 12 amino acids. Germline CDR1 reads MDHEN; CDR2 reads SYDVKM. In DNA form, the CDR3 reads TGTGCCAGCAGACCGACAGGTCGGTTGCCGACCTTT. This encodes CASRPTGRLPTF. The full variable domain, rest sourced from reference TRBV28 and TRBJ1-1, is DVKVTQSSRYLVKRTGEKVFLECVQDMDHENMFWYRQDPGLGLRLIYFSYDVKMKEKGDIPEGYSVSREKKERFSLILESASTNQTSMYLCASRPTGRLPTFGQGTRLTVV.

The chain carries TRBV4-2 and TRBJ2-2, with D perhaps matching TRBD1 (6 bases). The germline V gene encodes CDR1 LGHNA and CDR2 YNFKEQ. V lost 4 bases, J lost 13 bases, and 16 bases lay in between. The CDR3 is 13 amino acids. CDR3 in DNA: TGTGCCAGCAGCCCGGACAGCGCTCATGGGCTGTTTTTT. Translated, it gives CASSPDSAHGLFF.

V gene TRBV2 combines with J gene TRBJ2-7, with 8 bases that match TRBD1. The V gene end was trimmed by 5 bases and the J gene end by 4 bases; junction bases not matched to a gene: 7. This CDR3 comprises 14 residues. Looked up from germline, CDR1 is SNHLY and CDR2 is FYNNEI. The CDR3 DNA is TGTGCCAGCAGTAGCCAGGGGGCGGCTTACGAGCAGTACGTC. Amino acid sequence: CASSSQGAAYEQYV.

This chain joins TRBV9 and TRBJ1-1; D perhaps matches TRBD1 (5 bases). Trimming pared 0 bases from V and 2 bases from J, leaving 11 bases between. This CDR3 is 15 amino acids long. Germline lookup yields CDR1 SGDLS and CDR2 YYNGEE. CDR3 sequence: CASSVEPRANTEAFF. The CDR3, as DNA: TGTGCCAGCAGCGTAGAACCCAGGGCAAACACTGAAGCTTTCTTT.

This clone was detected only a few times. This chain joins TRBV13 and TRBJ1-2; tentative D call: TRBD1 (6 bases). CDR1 and CDR2 (germline): PRHDT, FYEKMQ (reference sequence). V was shortened by 6 bases and J by 2 bases, with 16 bases between the two germline ends. This CDR3 is built from 15 residues. CDR3 sequence (DNA): TGTGCCAGCAGATCTTCAGGACAGCCCAACTATGGCTACACCTTC. Protein product: CASRSSGQPNYGYTF.

This clone was seen more than once but under ten times. One junction end disagrees with the germline gene, perhaps due to a read error. The CDR3 is CASSLDRHRGDSYNEQFF. The CDR3 coding sequence is TGTGCTAGCAGCCTAGACAGGCATCGGGGTGACTCCTACAATGAGCAGTTCTTC. This chain uses TRBV7-7 with TRBJ2-1, with D maybe TRBD1 (6 bases). The V gene's germline CDR1 is SSHAT and CDR2 FNYEAQ (reference sequence). CDR3 length: 18 amino acids. The full variable domain, its missing parts supplied by reference TRBV7-7 and TRBJ2-1, is GAGVSQSPRYKVTKRGQDVTLRCDPISSHATLYWYQQALGQGPEFLTYFNYEAQPDKSGLPSDRFSAERPEGSISTLTIQRTEQRDSAMYRCASSLDRHRGDSYNEQFFGPGTRLTVL.

Only a few counts were recorded for this clone. The chain uses TRBV9 and TRBJ1-2; a weak D match, TRBD1 (6 bases). The CDR3 length is 14 residues. The germline V and J ends were trimmed by 0 bases and 8 bases, with 14 bases remaining between them. Germline CDR1 reads SGDLS; CDR2 reads YYNGEE. This chain's CDR3 is CASSVDQGWKGYTF. DNA of the CDR3: TGTGCCAGCAGCGTAGATCAGGGGTGGAAAGGCTACACCTTC. Full variable domain (outside the CDR3, taken from reference TRBV9 and TRBJ1-2): DSGVTQTPKHLITATGQRVTLRCSPRSGDLSVYWYQQSLDQGLQFLIQYYNGEERAKGNILERFSAQQFPDLHSELNLSSLELGDSALYFCASSVDQGWKGYTFGSGTRLTVV.

The genes are TRBV5-1 and TRBJ2-1; maybe TRBD2 (6 bases). Trimming left V 3 bases short and J 4 bases short, with 14 bases between. CDR1 SGHRS and CDR2 YFSETQ come from the germline V gene. This CDR3 has 15 amino acids. The CDR3 DNA follows: TGCGCCAGCAGCTCTGGGGATGGAGGGTACAATGAGCAGTTCTTC. Translating it yields CASSSGDGGYNEQFF.

The chain joins TRBV20-1 to TRBJ1-2; D is uncertain. This CDR3 has 11 residues. Trimming pared 1 base from V and 7 bases from J, leaving 7 bases between. Germline V lookup: CDR1 DFQATT, CDR2 SNEGSKA (reference sequence). The CDR3 spells CSARARAGYTF. The CDR3 DNA sequence: TGCAGTGCTAGAGCTAGGGCTGGCTACACCTTC.

This clone was seen more than once but under ten times. CDR3 sequence: CSCGDGQETQYF. The CDR3 bases are TGCAGCTGCGGGGACGGACAAGAGACCCAGTACTTC. The chain has TRBV29-1 and TRBJ2-5, with TRBD2 as a possible D gene (6 bases). The CDR3 is 12 amino acids. Trimming stripped 8 bases from V and 2 bases from J, with 12 bases between. Germline V gene lookup returns CDR1 SQVTM and CDR2 ANQGSEA.

In this sample, this clone turned up a few times. V usage is TRBV30 and J usage is TRBJ2-7; D not certain. The CDR3 is 12 residues long. Trimming shortened V by 2 bases and J by 1 base, and 6 bases separated the two germline ends. Germline V gives CDR1 GTSNPN, CDR2 SVGIG (reference sequence). The CDR3 nucleotides read TGTGCCTGGAGTCCTCAATCCTACGAGCAGTACTTC. Translation gives CAWSPQSYEQYF.

This clone occurred a few times. Written as DNA, the CDR3 is TGCAGCGGGGGGACTAGCCAGTACGAGCAGTACTTC. This codes for CSGGTSQYEQYF. The chain has TRBV29-1 and TRBJ2-7; TRBD2 aligns across 9 bases. The CDR3 runs to 12 residues. CDR1 is SQVTM, CDR2 ANQGSEA, per germline. V gave up 7 bases and J gave up 4 bases; unmatched junction bases: 5.

As DNA, the CDR3 is TGTGCCAGCACGGAGGTGGGCAAACTGTTTTTT. Protein product: CASTEVGKLFF. The chain links TRBV2 to TRBJ1-4; no definite D call. From germline, CDR1 is SNHLY and CDR2 FYNNEI. Between the trimmed V and J ends, which lost 7 bases and 11 bases, there was a span of 11 bases. This CDR3 has 11 residues.

This rearrangement joins TRBV18 to TRBJ1-1; no reliable D call. Trimming stripped 8 bases from V and 7 bases from J, with 17 bases between. Germline CDR1 and CDR2: KGHSH and LQKENI. The CDR3 consists of 13 residues. The chain's CDR3 is CASHPVVGGEAFF. The CDR3 DNA follows: TGTGCCAGCCACCCGGTTGTGGGTGGTGAAGCTTTCTTT.

This clone came up a few times. The V gene is TRBV25-1, the J gene TRBJ2-3; no clear D gene. CDR3 length: 13 residues. Germline loops: CDR1 MGHDK, CDR2 SYGVNS. Trimming left V 7 bases short and J 5 bases short, with 13 bases between. The CDR3 coding sequence is TGTGCCAGCATTGACCCGGCCCAAGATACGCAGTATTTT. Protein product: CASIDPAQDTQYF.

This chain connects TRBV7-2 to TRBJ2-7; weak D call: TRBD2 (5 bases). CDR1 and CDR2 (germline): SGHTA, FQGNSA. This CDR3 is 13 amino acids long. With 0 bases removed from V and 4 bases from J, the gap between germline ends came to 7 bases. CDR3 bases: TGTGCCAGCAGCTTAGCGGGAGTTTACGAGCAGTACTTC. Residues: CASSLAGVYEQYF.

The rearrangement uses TRBV7-2 and TRBJ2-5; 15 bases align to TRBD2. V lost 5 bases to trimming and J lost 6 bases; unmatched junction nucleotides: 4. The CDR3 is 15 amino acids. Germline values: CDR1 SGHTA, CDR2 FQGNSA. The CDR3 region is CASSLGTSGRKTQYF. CDR3 nucleotides: TGTGCCAGCAGCCTAGGGACTAGCGGGAGGAAGACCCAGTACTTC.

This chain uses TRBV25-1 with TRBJ2-1, with a tentative D call TRBD2 (6 bases). V was trimmed by 2 bases and J by 9 bases, leaving 17 bases between them. Germline CDR1 reads MGHDK; CDR2 reads SYGVNS. The CDR3 totals 15 residues. The chain's CDR3 is CASSEPRRGDTEQFF. The CDR3 DNA is TGTGCCAGCAGTGAACCCAGGAGGGGAGACACTGAGCAGTTCTTC.

The chain carries TRBV29-1 and TRBJ1-2; D is possibly TRBD1 (6 bases). V was trimmed by 6 bases and J by 7 bases, leaving 18 bases between them. Germline-derived CDR1 and CDR2 are SQVTM and ANQGSEA. The CDR3 loop spans 13 amino acids. In DNA form, the CDR3 reads TGCAGCGTCCGCGGCGGGGGGGCGCGTGGCTACACCTTC. This translates into CSVRGGGARGYTF.

This chain links TRBV21-1 with TRBJ2-4; TRBD2 reflects the table's D call only, with no check against the DNA. TRBV21-1 is classified as a pseudogene. The CDR3 runs 20 residues. CDR3 amino acids: CASSKVVGTQEGSAKNIQYF. CDR3 nucleotide sequence: TGTGCCAGCAGCAAAGTCGTCGGGACCCAGGAGGGAAGTGCCAAAAACATTCAGTACTTC.

This clone was recorded a few times. The rearrangement joins TRBV18 to TRBJ2-5; the D gene is possibly TRBD2 (5 bases). Trimming took 5 bases from V and 5 from J, leaving 6 bases between them. Germline CDR1 reads KGHSH; CDR2 reads LQKENI. The CDR3 is made up of 11 amino acids. CDR3: CASSWEETQYF. The CDR3 nucleotides are TGTGCCAGCTCATGGGAGGAGACCCAGTACTTC.

The chain is built from TRBV14 and TRBJ2-3; D is unclear. CDR3 size: 14 residues. The V gene's germline CDR1 is SGHDN and CDR2 FVKESK. With 4 bases removed from V and 0 bases from J, the gap between germline ends came to 8 bases. The CDR3 region is CASSRLPSTDTQYF. The CDR3, as DNA: TGTGCCAGCAGCCGCCTGCCGAGCACAGATACGCAGTATTTT.

The V call is TRBV29-1, the J call TRBJ2-7; D unclear. In germline, CDR1 is SQVTM, CDR2 ANQGSEA. Trimming pared 7 bases from V and 5 bases from J, leaving 18 bases between. The CDR3 is 13 residues long. DNA for the CDR3: TGCAGCGCCGCCGGACGGCCACCTAACGAGCAGTACGTC. This sequence encodes CSAAGRPPNEQYV.

This chain uses TRBV30 with TRBJ1-5, with TRBD1 matching over 10 bases. Unmatched junction bases numbered 7, after V lost 2 bases and J lost 6 bases. The CDR3 totals 15 residues. Germline V gene lookup returns CDR1 GTSNPN and CDR2 SVGIG (reference sequence). The CDR3 bases are TGTGCCTGGAGTAGGGACAGGGGAGGTGGTCAGCCCCAGCATTTT. Residues: CAWSRDRGGGQPQHF. Full variable domain (missing parts from reference TRBV30 and TRBJ1-5): SQTIHQWPATLVQPVGSPLSLECTVEGTSNPNLYWYRQAAGRGLQLLFYSVGIGQISSEVPQNLSASRPQDRQFILSSKKLLLSDSGFYLCAWSRDRGGGQPQHFGDGTRLSIL.